This is a list of T cell receptor beta chains from one sample in a study of T cells in tumors after PD-1 blockade. Some clones are missing from TCRdb's copy, which holds only in-frame ones; the method was immunoSEQ multiplex PCR. The sample lists around 46,000 clones, nearly 80% occurring once. The sample in question was PBMCs, obtained before anti-PD-1 treatment. Receptor source: a human donor with basal cell carcinoma. Each CDR3 is given with its conserved first and last residue. The D gene is left open where the match is weak. Expanded clones are given a class, and other clones once, few, many or no size at all.

clone size	D gene	V gene	CDR3 length	J gene	CDR3 protein	CDR3 DNA
-	-	TRBV28	14	TRBJ2-7	CASTNRFSIYEQYF	TGTGCCAGCACCAACAGGTTCTCCATTTACGAGCAGTACTTC
-	TRBD2	TRBV7-2	13	TRBJ2-1	CASSSGLAHEQFF	TGTGCCAGCAGCTCGGGACTAGCGCATGAGCAGTTCTTC
-	-	TRBV6-6	13	TRBJ2-7	CASSQQDSYEQYF	TGTGCCAGCAGCCAACAGGACTCCTACGAGCAGTACTTC
-	-	TRBV7-2	14	TRBJ2-3	CASSLVGGLDTQYF	TGTGCCAGCAGCTTAGTAGGGGGGTTGGATACGCAGTATTTT
-	-	TRBV14	16	TRBJ2-3	CASSQPKTGLIDTQYF	TGTGCCAGCAGCCAACCAAAAACAGGGCTGATAGATACGCAGTATTTT
once	TRBD2	TRBV5-4	15	TRBJ2-1	CASSPGLAGVGEQFF	TGTGCCAGCAGCCCGGGACTAGCGGGAGTAGGTGAGCAGTTCTTC
-	-	TRBV28	14	TRBJ2-5	CASRPGGPQETQYF	TGTGCCAGCAGACCAGGGGGGCCGCAAGAGACCCAGTACTTC
-	TRBD1	TRBV9	15	TRBJ1-2	CASSVEAGQGTGYTF	TGTGCCAGCAGCGTAGAAGCGGGACAGGGCACTGGCTACACCTTC
-	TRBD1	TRBV7-9	16	TRBJ2-4	CASSLVGTGTKRGQYF	TGTGCCAGCAGCTTAGTGGGGACAGGGACAAAAAGGGGTCAGTACTTC
-	TRBD2	TRBV7-9	13	TRBJ2-1	CASRGTSGEKQFF	TGTGCCAGCAGGGGGACTAGCGGGGAAAAGCAGTTCTTC
many	-	TRBV7-2	14	TRBJ2-7	CASSRDGSSYEQYF	TGTGCCAGCAGCCGGGACGGGAGCTCCTACGAGCAGTACTTC
-	TRBD2	TRBV4-1	15	TRBJ2-1	CASSTLAGAPGEQFF	TGCGCCAGCAGCACTTTAGCGGGGGCTCCCGGTGAGCAGTTCTTC
-	TRBD1	TRBV5-5	16	TRBJ2-3	CASSLNPGGRDDTQYF	TGTGCCAGCAGCTTGAACCCAGGGGGCAGGGACGATACGCAGTATTTT
-	-	TRBV28	11	TRBJ1-2	CASGQLYGYTF	TGTGCCAGTGGGCAGCTCTATGGCTACACCTTC
-	TRBD2	TRBV6-1	15	TRBJ2-7	CASSEVLAGPYEQYF	TGTGCCAGCAGTGAGGTACTAGCGGGGCCCTACGAGCAGTACTTC
-	-	TRBV28	15	TRBJ1-3	CASSLEPLGGNTIYF	TGTGCCAGCAGTTTGGAGCCACTGGGTGGAAACACCATATATTTT
-	-	TRBV7-2	14	TRBJ2-7	CASSPDSNTYEQYF	TGTGCCAGCAGCCCGGACAGCAATACCTACGAGCAGTACTTC
-	-	TRBV5-1	14	TRBJ2-7	CASSVDSGGYEQYF	TGCGCCAGCAGCGTGGACAGTGGAGGCTACGAGCAGTACTTC
-	TRBD2	TRBV3-1/TRBV3-2	15	TRBJ2-2	CASSASGTNTGELFF	TGTGCCAGCAGCGCTAGCGGGACGAACACCGGGGAGCTGTTTTTT
-	-	TRBV6-5	13	TRBJ1-2	CASLDLSRGGYTF	TGTGCCAGCCTCGATCTCTCCCGAGGAGGCTACACCTTC
few	-	TRBV5-1	12	TRBJ2-3	CASSLAQDTQYF	TGCGCCAGCAGCTTGGCTCAAGATACGCAGTATTTT
few	-	TRBV7-3	15	TRBJ2-3	CASSDTRGATDTQYF	TGTGCCAGCAGCGACACTAGGGGGGCCACAGATACGCAGTATTTT
-	-	TRBV2	12	TRBJ2-7	CASSETGRVEYF	TGTGCCAGCAGTGAAACAGGGAGGGTTGAGTACTTC
-	-	TRBV2	12	TRBJ2-1	CASTEQYNEQFF	TGTGCCAGCACAGAACAATACAATGAGCAGTTCTTC
-	-	TRBV6-5	14	TRBJ1-4	CASSSQGLGEKLFF	TGTGCCAGCAGTTCCCAGGGTCTGGGTGAAAAACTGTTTTTT
-	-	TRBV7-3	13	TRBJ2-3	CASSLFFTDTQYF	TGTGCCAGCAGCTTATTCTTCACAGATACGCAGTATTTT
few	-	TRBV9	14	TRBJ2-7	CASSASGVGYEQYF	TGTGCCAGCAGCGCTTCGGGAGTGGGCTACGAGCAGTACTTC
few	-	TRBV29-1	14	TRBJ2-7	CSAELTSPSYEQYF	TGCAGCGCCGAACTGACTAGTCCCAGCTACGAGCAGTACTTC
-	TRBD1	TRBV6-5	14	TRBJ2-3	CASSNGQGRDTQYF	TGTGCCAGCAGTAATGGACAGGGCCGAGATACGCAGTATTTT
-	TRBD1	TRBV14	13	TRBJ1-1	CASSSQGDTEAFF	TGTGCCAGCAGCTCTCAGGGGGACACTGAAGCTTTCTTT
-	TRBD2	TRBV20-1	14	TRBJ2-1	CSASVSGRLNEQFF	TGCAGTGCTAGTGTTAGCGGGAGACTCAATGAGCAGTTCTTC
-	TRBD1	TRBV6-5	13	TRBJ2-1	CASITDRVNEQFF	TGTGCCAGCATCACGGACAGGGTCAATGAGCAGTTCTTC
-	-	TRBV2	11	TRBJ1-1	CASSVGTEAFF	TGTGCCAGCAGTGTTGGGACAGAAGCTTTCTTT
-	TRBD2	TRBV18	14	TRBJ2-3	CASSPSGSTDTQYF	TGTGCCAGCTCCCCTAGCGGAAGCACAGATACGCAGTATTTT
-	-	TRBV19	15	TRBJ1-5	CASSKVGYSNQPQHF	TGTGCCAGTTCCAAGGTCGGGTATAGCAATCAGCCCCAGCATTTT
-	TRBD2	TRBV7-7	15	TRBJ2-7	CASSLAGGGSYEQYF	TGTGCTAGCAGCTTAGCGGGAGGGGGATCCTACGAGCAGTACTTC
-	-	TRBV4-1	16	TRBJ1-2	CASSQEGNLANYGYTF	TGCGCCAGCAGCCAAGAAGGCAACTTAGCTAACTATGGCTACACCTTC
-	TRBD2	TRBV6-5	14	TRBJ2-7	CASSYSGGKNEQYF	TGTGCCAGCAGTTACTCGGGAGGGAAGAACGAGCAGTACTTC
-	-	TRBV12-3/TRBV12-4	13	TRBJ1-1	CASSPGHIDQAFF	TGTGCCAGCAGCCCCGGACATATTGATCAAGCTTTCTTT
-	-	TRBV6-4	13	TRBJ1-3	CASSDVLGNTIYF	TGTGCCAGCAGTGACGTATTAGGAAACACCATATATTTT
once	-	TRBV10-3	14	TRBJ1-5	CAISEGGSNQPQHF	TGTGCCATCAGTGAGGGAGGGAGCAATCAGCCCCAGCATTTT
once	TRBD1	TRBV28	15	TRBJ1-5	CASSTRQGGNQPQHF	TGTGCCAGCAGTACGCGACAGGGAGGCAATCAGCCCCAGCATTTT
-	-	TRBV29-1	12	TRBJ2-7	CSGSSGPYEQYF	TGCAGCGGCTCAAGCGGCCCCTACGAGCAGTACTTC
-	-	TRBV2	13	TRBJ2-2	CASTDWGTGELFF	TGTGCCAGCACGGACTGGGGAACCGGGGAGCTGTTTTTT
-	-	TRBV7-6	13	TRBJ2-1	CASSSQGYNEQFF	TGTGCCAGCAGCTCCCAAGGGTACAATGAGCAGTTCTTC
once	-	TRBV7-6	14	TRBJ2-3	CASSLGGITDTQYF	TGTGCCAGCAGCTTAGGGGGAATCACGGATACGCAGTATTTT
-	TRBD2	TRBV24-1	14	TRBJ2-1	CATSVTTSGAEQFF	TGTGCCACCAGTGTTACGACTAGCGGGGCCGAGCAGTTCTTC
few	TRBD1	TRBV5-4	16	TRBJ1-6	CASSLGIGQGNSPLHF	TGTGCCAGCAGCTTGGGAATTGGACAGGGGAATTCACCCCTCCACTTT
-	TRBD1	TRBV7-6	14	TRBJ2-5	CASSRGTGQETQYF	TGTGCCAGCAGCCGGGGGACAGGGCAAGAGACCCAGTACTTC
once	-	TRBV18	13	TRBJ1-2	CASSPGSDYGYTF	TGTGCCAGCTCACCAGGGAGCGACTATGGCTACACCTTC
few	-	TRBV4-1	15	TRBJ1-2	CASSQEVQGNYGYTF	TGCGCCAGCAGCCAAGAAGTTCAGGGAAACTATGGCTACACCTTC
-	TRBD1	TRBV4-1	11	TRBJ1-1	CASSPGTGAFF	TGCGCCAGCAGCCCAGGGACAGGAGCTTTCTTT
-	-	TRBV6-5	16	TRBJ2-7	CASSYSRWSALYEQYF	TGTGCCAGCAGTTACTCGAGATGGAGCGCTCTCTACGAGCAGTACTTC
-	-	TRBV28	11	TRBJ2-7	CASSFVNEQYF	TGTGCCAGCAGTTTTGTGAACGAGCAGTACTTC
-	-	TRBV30	17	TRBJ1-2	CAWSRKDISSTSYGYTF	TGTGCCTGGAGCCGCAAGGACATTTCTTCAACGTCCTATGGCTACACCTTC